The 18 T cell receptor beta chains below come from one sample, sequenced in a study of CD8+CD57+ T cells in acquired aplastic anemia. Genomic DNA constituted the template upon which TCR beta VDJ and CDR3 profiling was performed. TCRdb reprocessed the reads with MiXCR, giving one entry per CDR3 protein. Counted here are about 180,000 distinct CDR3 sequences, 48% occurring once; the ten biggest clones make up under 15%. An expansion of CD8+CD57+ cells by flow cytometry had been shown in patients chosen for sequencing. Sequences were obtained from sorted CD4+, CD8+, or CD8+CD57+ T cells (not recorded which) from PBMCs. The receptor source for this set is a human donor with aplastic anemia.

This clonotype appeared a few times. The CDR3 here is CASSEQGYRGNIQYF. The CDR3 nucleotides are TGTGCCAGCAGTGAACAGGGGTACCGCGGAAACATTCAGTACTTC. The gene calls are TRBV6-1 and TRBJ2-4; D might be TRBD1 (6 bases). The germline V gene has CDR1 MNHNS and CDR2 SASEGT. Deletions cut 2 bases from V and 6 bases from J, with 14 bases between. The CDR3 is made up of 15 amino acids.

The chain recombines TRBV10-1 with TRBJ2-1, with TRBD1 as a possible D gene (6 bases). The CDR3 is 13 residues long. Trimming removed 4 bases at V and 8 bases at J, with 12 bases between. Germline lookup yields CDR1 WNHNN and CDR2 SYGVQD (reference sequence). CDR3 nucleotide sequence: TGCGCCAGCAGTGTTTACAGGGTCGATGAGCAGTTCTTC. It yields the protein CASSVYRVDEQFF.

In regard to this clonotype: One end of the junction is discordant with germline, which a read error may explain. J is TRBJ1-2 and V is TRBV5-6, with TRBD1 matching 9 bases. CDR1 is SGHDT and CDR2 is YYEEEE in the germline V gene. The CDR3 runs 15 residues. The CDR3 sequence is CANSSGTGFRYGYTF. DNA of the CDR3: TGTGCCAACAGCTCCGGGACAGGGTTCCGATATGGCTACACCTTC.

This clonotype was seen at least ten times. The V call is TRBV6-6, the J call TRBJ2-7, with a weak D call TRBD2 (5 bases). Trimming cost V 7 bases and J 6 bases, with 16 bases left between them. The CDR3 totals 13 residues. Germline CDR1 and CDR2: MNHNY and SVGAGI (reference sequence). CDR3 amino acids: CASTGTGWVEQYF. The CDR3 DNA reads TGTGCCAGCACGGGCACGGGGTGGGTCGAGCAGTACTTC.

The chain combines TRBV19 with TRBJ2-5; D might be TRBD2 (7 bases). In germline, CDR1 is LNHDA, CDR2 SQIVND (reference sequence). The CDR3 covers 12 residues. Trimming cost V 6 bases and J 5 bases, with 10 bases left between them. CDR3 DNA sequence: TGTGCCAGTAGAGGGGGGGACGAGACCCAGTACTTC. Its protein product is CASRGGDETQYF.

This clonotype was observed at least ten times. The chain has TRBV6-1 and TRBJ2-1; 7 bases map to TRBD1. The CDR3 length is 13 residues. Trimming cost V 7 bases and J 4 bases; bases outside gene matches: 4. Germline V gene sequence: CDR1 MNHNS, CDR2 SASEGT. CDR3 residues: CASKPGQYNEQFF. The CDR3 nucleotides are TGTGCCAGCAAACCGGGACAGTACAATGAGCAGTTCTTC.

The sample holds a few counts of this clonotype. This rearrangement joins TRBV18 to TRBJ2-5, with 7 bases lining up with TRBD2. The CDR3 runs to 14 residues. V lost 0 bases, J lost 4 bases, and 2 bases stayed unmatched. The V gene's germline CDR1 is KGHSH and CDR2 LQKENI. The CDR3 is CASSPPPGGETQYF. The CDR3 DNA sequence: TGTGCCAGCTCACCACCGCCGGGGGGAGAGACCCAGTACTTC.

The chain combines TRBV3-1 with TRBJ2-1; no firm D call. Germline CDR1 and CDR2: LGHDT and YNNKEL (reference sequence). Trimming took off 4 bases at V and 9 bases at J, with 13 bases between the two ends. This CDR3 has 13 residues. This chain's CDR3 is CASSLDPSTEQFF. DNA for the CDR3: TGTGCCAGCAGCCTCGATCCTAGTACTGAGCAGTTCTTC.

This chain connects TRBV29-1 to TRBJ1-1; no clear D. This CDR3 contains 11 residues. Trimming took off 4 bases at V and 1 base at J, with 4 bases between the two ends. Germline CDR1 is SQVTM and CDR2 is ANQGSEA. CDR3: CSVVQNTEAFF. Written as DNA, the CDR3 is TGCAGCGTTGTCCAGAACACTGAAGCTTTCTTT. Full variable domain (missing parts from reference TRBV29-1 and TRBJ1-1): SAVISQKPSRDICQRGTSLTIQCQVDSQVTMMFWYRQQPGQSLTLIATANQGSEATYESGFVIDKFPISRPNLTFSTLTVSNMSPEDSSIYLCSVVQNTEAFFGQGTRLTVV.

This clonotype is labeled medium-sized. The rearrangement links TRBV6-1 to TRBJ1-6; TRBD1 might be the D (6 bases). Trimming cost V 5 bases and J 6 bases, with 14 bases left between them. This CDR3 has 15 residues. Germline V lookup: CDR1 MNHNS, CDR2 SASEGT. The CDR3: CASSPNGGRNSPLHF. CDR3 nucleotide sequence: TGTGCCAGCAGTCCGAACGGGGGGCGTAATTCACCCCTCCACTTT.

In the case of this clonotype: A much larger clonotype is one base distant, so this may be a read error. The genes are TRBV24-1 and TRBJ2-5, with TRBD1 matching over 10 bases. The CDR3 runs to 19 residues. Trimming removed 4 bases from V and 5 bases from J; junction bases left unmatched: 18. CDR1 is KGHDR and CDR2 is SFDVKD in the germline V gene. The CDR3 DNA reads as TGTGCCACCAGTGAGTTGCCGGGGACAGGGGAGACAACAAGGGAGACCCAGTACTTC. It is translated as CATSELPGTGETTRETQYF.

V usage is TRBV28 and J usage is TRBJ2-3; 7 bases line up with TRBD1. The CDR3 is made up of 15 amino acids. V shed 5 bases, J shed 0 bases, and the junction held 5 bases outside the gene matches. CDR1 and CDR2 from the germline V gene are MDHEN and SYDVKM. CDR3: CASSPGTASTDTQYF. For the CDR3, the DNA is TGTGCCAGCAGTCCCGGGACAGCTAGCACAGATACGCAGTATTTT.

Notes on this clonotype: A much larger clone lies one base from this, so it may be a read error. The gene calls are TRBV6-1 and TRBJ2-7; possible D gene TRBD1, 6 bases. CDR3 length: 13 amino acids. Germline V gene lookup returns CDR1 MNHNS and CDR2 SASEGT. The DNA for the CDR3 is TGTGCCAGTTATAAAGGGACAAGCGACGAGCACTACTTC. It is translated as CASYKGTSDEHYF.

The chain carries TRBV10-1 and TRBJ1-1; possibly TRBD1 for D (5 bases). CDR3 length equals 14 residues. Trimming left V 6 bases short and J 4 bases short, with 15 bases between. Germline CDR1 WNHNN, CDR2 SYGVQD (reference sequence). CDR3 nucleotides: TGCGCCAGCAGGAGGACACTAGGAGGCACTGAAGCTTTCTTT. Translated: CASRRTLGGTEAFF.

To note about this clonotype: The conserved phenylalanine or tryptophan is not found at the CDR3 terminus, so this likely reflects a read error. No DNA is shown, since the ends of the CDR3 on it are uncertain; the CDR3 is the one TCRdb lists. The chain recombines TRBV2 with TRBJ2-7; the D call in the table, TRBD1, was not verified against the DNA. Germline V gives CDR1 SNHLY, CDR2 FYNNEI. The CDR3 totals 13 residues, both ends included. The CDR3 is CASRQGSSYEKYL.

On this clonotype itself: A much larger clone differs from this one at a single base, so this may be a read error. The chain joins TRBV12-3 or TRBV12-4 to TRBJ2-3; D is unresolved. The CDR3 is 16 residues long. Trimming shortened V by 5 bases and J by 4 bases, and 19 bases separated the two germline ends. The CDR3 spells CASSASWAPIADTQYF. DNA for the CDR3: TGTGCCAGCAGTGCCTCATGGGCGCCGATCGCAGATACGCAGTATTTT.

In its sample, this clonotype was seen once. The rearrangement uses TRBV19 and TRBJ2-7, with 10 bases aligning to TRBD1. The V gene's germline CDR1 is LNHDA and CDR2 SQIVND (reference sequence). The CDR3 consists of 15 residues. V shed 5 bases, J shed 5 bases, and the junction held 9 bases outside the gene matches. The CDR3 bases are TGTGCCAGTAGTCTCCCGGGACAGGGGAGGCACGAGCAGTACTTC. This translates into CASSLPGQGRHEQYF.

The rearrangement uses TRBV7-7 and TRBJ2-7; 9 bases line up with TRBD1. Per germline, CDR1 SSHAT and CDR2 FNYEAQ (reference sequence). V lost 5 bases, J lost 5 bases, and 7 bases stayed unmatched. The CDR3 length is 14 residues. DNA of the CDR3: TGTGCCAGCAGCCCACGGGACAGGGTCCACGAGCAGTACTTC. It specifies CASSPRDRVHEQYF. The whole variable domain, remainder taken from reference TRBV7-7 and TRBJ2-7, is GAGVSQSPRYKVTKRGQDVTLRCDPISSHATLYWYQQALGQGPEFLTYFNYEAQPDKSGLPSDRFSAERPEGSISTLTIQRTEQRDSAMYRCASSPRDRVHEQYFGPGTRLTVT.